This T cell receptor beta chain is from a study of shared clonotypes between healthy human individuals. CDR3 size: 15 residues. From germline, CDR1 is MNHEY and CDR2 SVGAGI. The method was immunoSEQ multiplex PCR; TCRdb's version includes in-frame clones alone and lacks a portion of them. The data contain about 1,800,000 clones, approximately 94% of them singletons. Naive CD8 cells comprised CD45RO-negative, CCR7-positively selected cells, excluding terminally differentiated effector memory CD45RA+ cells. Of note for this clone: Its antigen is unidentified.

The study, taken as a whole, reports: When compared with the clonotypes that were shared by all four sorted-subset donors, the non-shared clonotypes turned out to have lower generation probabilities. Only a few donors were included, so the genetic and exposure-history diversity represented was limited.

Sample: naive CD8+ T cells sorted from blood. The origin of this receptor is a man younger than 35 in good health. The chain uses TRBV6-5 and TRBJ2-5; D is perhaps TRBD1 (6 bases). The J call may be faulty, since TRBJ2-7 better matches the DNA end. The CDR3 here is CASSPGQHFSYEQYF. The CDR3 coding sequence is TGTGCCAGCAGTCCCGGACAGCATTTCTCCTACGAGCAGTACTTC.